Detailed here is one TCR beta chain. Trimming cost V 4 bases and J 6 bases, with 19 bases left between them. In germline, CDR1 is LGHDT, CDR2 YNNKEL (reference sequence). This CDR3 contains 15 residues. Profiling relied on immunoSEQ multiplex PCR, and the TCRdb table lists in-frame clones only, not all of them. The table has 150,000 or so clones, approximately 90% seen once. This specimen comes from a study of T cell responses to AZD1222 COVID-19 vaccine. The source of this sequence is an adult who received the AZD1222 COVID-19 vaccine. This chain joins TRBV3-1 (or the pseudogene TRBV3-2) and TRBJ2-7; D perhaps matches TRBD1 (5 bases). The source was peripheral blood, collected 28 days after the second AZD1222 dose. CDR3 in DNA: TGTGCCAGCAGCCTAGGGGTACGGACGAGCTTCGAGCAGTACTTC. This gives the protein CASSLGVRTSFEQYF.